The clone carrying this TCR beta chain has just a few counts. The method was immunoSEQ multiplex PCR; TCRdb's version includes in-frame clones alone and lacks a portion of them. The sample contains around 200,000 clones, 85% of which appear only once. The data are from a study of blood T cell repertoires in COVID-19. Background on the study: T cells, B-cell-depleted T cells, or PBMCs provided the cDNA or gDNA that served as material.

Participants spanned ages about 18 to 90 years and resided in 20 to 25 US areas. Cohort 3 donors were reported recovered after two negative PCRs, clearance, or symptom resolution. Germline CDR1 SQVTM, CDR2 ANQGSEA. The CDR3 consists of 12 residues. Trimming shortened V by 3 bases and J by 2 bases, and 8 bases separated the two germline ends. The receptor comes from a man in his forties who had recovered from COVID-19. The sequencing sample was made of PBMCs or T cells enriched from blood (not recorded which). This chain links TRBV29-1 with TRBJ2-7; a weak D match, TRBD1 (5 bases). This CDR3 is CSVETATYEQYF. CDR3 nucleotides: TGCAGCGTTGAGACAGCTACCTACGAGCAGTACTTC.